The 2 T cell receptor beta chains reported below all come from one sample, sequenced in a study of blood T cell repertoires in COVID-19. Sequenced by immunoSEQ multiplex PCR; TCRdb stores in-frame clones only, minus some. The profile covers 180,000 or so clones, with 86% appearing a single time and approximately 8% taken by the ten largest. Sequencing used peripheral blood. The receptor source for this set is a man in his 60s with acute or convalescent COVID-19.

CDR3 residues: CASSQLTGTLGEKLFF. The DNA of the CDR3 is TGCGCCAGCAGCCAATTAACAGGGACCCTCGGAGAAAAACTGTTTTTT. The chain joins TRBV4-1 to TRBJ1-4, with D tentatively TRBD1 (6 bases). The CDR3 sequence is 16 residues long. V was pared by 2 bases and J by 8 bases, with 18 bases between. Germline assignment: CDR1 MGHRA and CDR2 YSYEKL.

This clone has a handful of counts. This rearrangement joins TRBV30 to TRBJ1-3; D unresolved. Trimming removed 0 bases at V and 0 bases at J, with 9 bases between. Germline V gives CDR1 GTSNPN, CDR2 SVGIG (reference sequence). CDR3 size: 15 residues. CDR3: CAWSVGGFSGNTIYF. The DNA for the CDR3 is TGTGCCTGGAGTGTGGGCGGGTTCTCTGGAAACACCATATATTTT. The full variable domain, rest sourced from reference TRBV30 and TRBJ1-3, is SQTIHQWPATLVQPVGSPLSLECTVEGTSNPNLYWYRQAAGRGLQLLFYSVGIGQISSEVPQNLSASRPQDRQFILSSKKLLLSDSGFYLCAWSVGGFSGNTIYFGEGSWLTVV.